This record covers a single TCR beta chain. Primers: 60 Vbeta forward and 13 Jbeta reverse. This table comes from immunoSEQ multiplex PCR, and its TCRdb copy is limited to in-frame clones, with some not included. The table lists roughly 100,000 clones, approximately 77% of them singletons. Deletions cut 8 bases from V and 11 bases from J, with 14 bases between. Germline V gives CDR1 SGDLS, CDR2 YYNGEE. The CDR3 loop spans 11 amino acids. This specimen comes from a study of cytomegalovirus exposure and HLA in healthy donors. The sample comprised PBMCs. The gene calls are TRBV9 and TRBJ1-5; the D is unclear. The sequence came from a male donor in good health and CMV-seropositive. The CDR3 sequence is CASPVRETQHF. The CDR3 nucleotides read TGTGCCAGTCCCGTCCGGGAGACCCAGCATTTT.